This TCR beta chain was found in a study of T-cell memory formation after mild COVID-19. TCRdb re-derived calls from the 5' RACE reads in MiXCR, one entry per CDR3 protein. The table includes about 430,000 distinct CDR3 sequences, less than 25% detected once. This CDR3 is 14 amino acids long. Germline V gene lookup returns CDR1 ENHRY and CDR2 SYGVKD. Trimming removed 6 bases at V and 1 base at J, with 10 bases between. In this sample, this clonotype turned up a few times. Sequenced: PBMCs or a T cell subset sorted from them (not recorded which). The rearrangement links TRBV10-3 to TRBJ2-1; D may be TRBD1 (5 bases). This TCR derives from an adult woman who had mild COVID-19 (a few samples of this study predate the infection). Cell type and time point are not known. The CDR3 is CAISLTESYNEQFF. Written as DNA, the CDR3 is TGTGCCATCAGCTTGACAGAATCCTACAATGAGCAGTTCTTC.